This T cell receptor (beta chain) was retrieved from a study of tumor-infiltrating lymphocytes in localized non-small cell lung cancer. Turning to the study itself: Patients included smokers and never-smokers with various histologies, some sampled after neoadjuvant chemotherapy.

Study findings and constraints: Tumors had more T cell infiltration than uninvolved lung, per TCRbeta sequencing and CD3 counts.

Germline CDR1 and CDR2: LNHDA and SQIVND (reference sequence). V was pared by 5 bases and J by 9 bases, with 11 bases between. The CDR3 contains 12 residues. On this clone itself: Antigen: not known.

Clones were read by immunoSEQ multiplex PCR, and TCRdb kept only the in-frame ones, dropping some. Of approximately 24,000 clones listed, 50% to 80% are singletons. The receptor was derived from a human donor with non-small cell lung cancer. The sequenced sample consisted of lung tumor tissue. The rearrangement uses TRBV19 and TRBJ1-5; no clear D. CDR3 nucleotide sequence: TGTGCCAGTAGTTTCAAACTATGGCCCCAGCATTTT. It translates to CASSFKLWPQHF.